The 21 T cell receptor beta chains listed next were all sequenced from one sample in a study of shared clonotypes between healthy human individuals. Using immunoSEQ multiplex PCR, the repertoire was profiled, and TCRdb retains in-frame clones only, with some absent. The data hold 2,500,000 or so clones, with approximately 94% observed a single time. Sample: naive CD4+ T cells sorted from blood. As to subset: CD45RA+ positively selected. The receptor source for this set is a man aged 18 to 29 in good health.

The V call is TRBV6-1, the J call TRBJ2-6; D perhaps matches TRBD2 (6 bases). This CDR3 contains 15 residues. The germline V gene encodes CDR1 MNHNS and CDR2 SASEGT. V was trimmed by 9 bases and J by 2 bases, leaving 14 bases between them. This CDR3 reads CARLEGPPGANVLTF. CDR3 nucleotide sequence: TGTGCCAGATTGGAGGGGCCGCCTGGGGCCAACGTCCTGACTTTC.

This chain links TRBV19 with TRBJ2-6; D not certain. This CDR3 comprises 17 residues. Trimming removed 3 bases at V and 0 bases at J, with 12 bases between. Germline loops: CDR1 LNHDA, CDR2 SQIVND (reference sequence). CDR3 DNA sequence: TGTGCCAGTAGTATTAAGCGAACCCTCTCTGGGGCCAACGTCCTGACTTTC. Amino acid sequence: CASSIKRTLSGANVLTF.

This clone has a single count. Mismatch with germline at one junction end may stem from a read error. The J gene is TRBJ2-5, the V gene TRBV9; D is ambiguous. The CDR3 is 14 amino acids. Germline CDR1 SGDLS, CDR2 YYNGEE. This chain's CDR3 is CASSVATQQGTQYF. The CDR3 DNA is TGTGCCAGCAGCGTAGCTACACAGCAAGGGACCCAGTACTTC.

This clone has more than one count but fewer than ten. Other DNA sequences in the same sample also yield this CDR3. The J gene is TRBJ1-1, the V gene TRBV5-1; no definite D call. Germline V lookup: CDR1 SGHRS, CDR2 YFSETQ. This CDR3 contains 12 residues. V was cut by 0 bases and J by 4 bases, with 4 bases left in between. Written as DNA, the CDR3 is TGCGCCAGCAGCTTGGTGTCCACTGAAGCTTTCTTT. It specifies CASSLVSTEAFF.

The table lists this clone with a few counts. V is TRBV7-9 and J is TRBJ2-2; possible D gene TRBD1, 5 bases. V lost 3 bases and J 6 bases, leaving 11 bases between the germline ends. Germline assignment: CDR1 SEHNR and CDR2 FQNEAQ (reference sequence). The CDR3 runs to 14 residues. The CDR3 sequence: CASSFKGLAGELFF. The DNA of the CDR3 is TGTGCCAGCAGCTTCAAGGGGCTGGCCGGGGAGCTGTTTTTT.

The CDR3 DNA sequence: TGTGCCAGCAGCTTAGACATCCGGGAGGCCGGGGAGCTGTTTTTT. It translates to CASSLDIREAGELFF. The chain couples TRBV7-8 to TRBJ2-2; 7 bases agree with TRBD2. Germline lookup yields CDR1 SGHVS and CDR2 FQNEAQ. The CDR3 is 15 amino acids. The V gene end was trimmed by 1 base and the J gene end by 6 bases; junction bases not matched to a gene: 5.

For the CDR3, the DNA is TGTGCCAGCAGACGAGAGTCAAGTGAAGCTTTCTTT. Its protein is CASRRESSEAFF. V usage is TRBV14 and J usage is TRBJ1-1, with no clear D. Deletions cut 6 bases from V and 7 bases from J, with 12 bases between. The CDR3 has 12 amino acids. Germline assignment: CDR1 SGHDN and CDR2 FVKESK.

As concerns this clone: The sample carries other DNA sequences with the same CDR3. The rearrangement uses TRBV30 and TRBJ1-5, with D possibly being TRBD1 (5 bases). The CDR3 has 13 amino acids. Trimming stripped 3 bases from V and 1 base from J, with 7 bases between. Germline values: CDR1 GTSNPN, CDR2 SVGIG (reference sequence). The CDR3 loop reads CAWRGDSNQPQHF. The CDR3 DNA is TGTGCCTGGAGGGGGGACAGCAATCAGCCCCAGCATTTT.

Worth noting for this clone: At one end, the junction sequence differs from germline, possibly due to a read error. The chain is built from TRBV5-1 and TRBJ2-7, with TRBD1 matching over 8 bases. Germline V gene data show CDR1 as SGHRS and CDR2 as YFSETQ. The CDR3 sequence is 13 residues long. The chain's CDR3 is CASSSKEGTGDFF. CDR3 coding DNA: TGCGCCAGCAGCTCGAAAGAAGGGACAGGAGATTTCTTC.

The V and J genes are TRBV27 and TRBJ1-6; D call uncertain. V was pared by 3 bases and J by 3 bases, with 9 bases between. The length of the CDR3 is 15 residues. The germline V gene encodes CDR1 MNHEY and CDR2 SMNVEV (reference sequence). CDR3 residues: CASSFAQSYNSPLHF. The CDR3 nucleotides are TGTGCCAGCAGTTTTGCACAGAGCTATAATTCACCCCTCCACTTT.

V and J are TRBV25-1 and TRBJ2-5, with D possibly being TRBD2 (6 bases). The V gene's germline CDR1 is MGHDK and CDR2 SYGVNS. CDR3 size: 13 residues. The germline V and J ends were trimmed by 1 base and 5 bases, with 8 bases remaining between them. The CDR3 protein is CASSEWDSETQYF. CDR3 bases: TGTGCCAGCAGTGAATGGGACTCGGAGACCCAGTACTTC.

The V and J genes are TRBV6-5 and TRBJ2-3; 7 bases fit TRBD2. Germline CDR1 reads MNHEY; CDR2 reads SVGAGI. V trimming: 5 bases; J trimming: 8 bases; junction bases outside the gene matches: 4. This CDR3 region has 12 residues. The CDR3 here is CASSDTSATQYF. The CDR3 coding sequence is TGTGCCAGCAGTGATACTAGCGCTACGCAGTATTTT.

V is TRBV2 and J is TRBJ2-2; 7 bases line up with TRBD2. The germline CDR1 and CDR2 sequences are SNHLY and FYNNEI. The CDR3 consists of 15 residues. J gave up 6 bases and V 8 bases, and 12 bases lay outside the gene matches. The CDR3, as DNA: TGTGCCAGCCGTCCTTGGGCGGGAGTACCCGGGGAGCTGTTTTTT. Protein sequence: CASRPWAGVPGELFF.

This chain connects TRBV9 to TRBJ2-3; no clear D. Trimming shortened V by 0 bases and J by 2 bases, and 10 bases separated the two germline ends. The germline CDR1 and CDR2 sequences are SGDLS and YYNGEE. This CDR3 contains 15 residues. The CDR3 nucleotides read TGTGCCAGCAGCGTAGCAACAGTGATCACAGATACGCAGTATTTT. Translation gives CASSVATVITDTQYF.

V and J are TRBV4-1 and TRBJ2-3, with 11 positions matching TRBD2. The CDR3 runs to 17 residues. V lost 1 base to trimming and J lost 2 bases; unmatched junction nucleotides: 5. Germline V CDR1 and CDR2: MGHRA, YSYEKL. Here the CDR3 reads CASSQGPSGGYTDTQYF. CDR3 sequence (DNA): TGCGCCAGCAGCCAAGGGCCTAGCGGGGGGTACACAGATACGCAGTATTTT.

J is TRBJ2-2 and V is TRBV19, with TRBD1 as a possible D gene (6 bases). The length of the CDR3 is 14 residues. With 6 bases removed from V and 3 bases from J, the gap between germline ends came to 11 bases. Germline lookup yields CDR1 LNHDA and CDR2 SQIVND (reference sequence). As DNA, the CDR3 is TGTGCCAGTAGGGTACAGGGATACACCGGGGAGCTGTTTTTT. Translating it yields CASRVQGYTGELFF. The entire variable domain, with the rest obtained from reference TRBV19 and TRBJ2-2, is as follows: DGGITQSPKYLFRKEGQNVTLSCEQNLNHDAMYWYRQDPGQGLRLIYYSQIVNDFQKGDIAEGYSVSREKKESFPLTVTSAQKNPTAFYLCASRVQGYTGELFFGEGSRLTVL.

The V call is TRBV30, the J call TRBJ1-6; D gene unclear. The CDR3 is 16 amino acids. The V and J ends lost 2 bases and 2 bases respectively, with 13 bases between them. Looked up from germline, CDR1 is GTSNPN and CDR2 is SVGIG (reference sequence). The CDR3 protein is CAWSTPPAPYNSPLHF. CDR3 sequence (DNA): TGTGCCTGGAGTACTCCTCCGGCACCCTATAATTCACCCCTCCACTTT.

The V call is TRBV11-2, the J call TRBJ2-1, with 7 bases matching TRBD2. This CDR3 spans 14 amino acids. Trimming took 8 bases from V and 5 from J; bases not matched to a gene: 9. Germline CDR1 and CDR2: SGHAT and FQNNGV. This CDR3 reads CASAASGPNNEQFF. The CDR3 DNA reads as TGTGCCAGCGCGGCTAGCGGCCCTAACAATGAGCAGTTCTTC.

V is TRBV6-1 and J is TRBJ1-5; 8 positions match TRBD1. This CDR3 has 13 residues. V was pared by 10 bases and J by 3 bases, with 5 bases of the junction left unmatched. Germline V gene lookup returns CDR1 MNHNS and CDR2 SASEGT. The chain's CDR3 is CATQGALNQPQHF. The CDR3 region has the DNA TGTGCCACCCAGGGGGCCCTCAATCAGCCCCAGCATTTT.

The J gene is TRBJ1-5, the V gene TRBV5-6, with D unclear. The CDR3 contains 13 residues. V lost 4 bases and J lost 10, with 15 bases in between. Germline V lookup: CDR1 SGHDT, CDR2 YYEEEE. The CDR3 sequence is CASSRAFGGPQHF. CDR3 nucleotide sequence: TGTGCCAGCAGCCGAGCGTTCGGTGGTCCCCAGCATTTT.

The V call is TRBV4-1, the J call TRBJ2-7; D is uncertain. Germline V CDR1 and CDR2: MGHRA, YSYEKL. This CDR3 comprises 15 residues. Trimming pared 0 bases from V and 4 bases from J, leaving 13 bases between. The CDR3 region has the DNA TGCGCCAGCAGCCAAGACCTAGTGAAGCCTTACGAGCAGTACTTC. This encodes CASSQDLVKPYEQYF.